This paragraph covers one T cell receptor (beta chain) sequence. Libraries were prepared by immunoSEQ multiplex PCR; TCRdb keeps only in-frame clonotypes and omits some of them. In the table there are about 45,000 clones, more than 70% of which are singletons. This record belongs to a study of OX40 agonist ivuxolimab in advanced cancers. Study overall: Administration of intravenous ivuxolimab to patients occurred every 2 weeks at 0.01 to 10 mg/kg. Patients assigned to dose escalation were diagnosed with hepatocellular carcinoma, melanoma, renal cell or head and neck cancer.

The TCR was taken from an adult with an advanced solid tumor such as melanoma, head and neck, liver or kidney cancer. The sample in question was CD4+ or CD8+ T cells sorted from blood, obtained in a trial of the OX40 agonist ivuxolimab.

The DNA of the CDR3 is TGTGCCAGCAGCTTAGGGGCCGGTGTTGGGAGCTCCTACGAGCAGTACTTC. Amino acids: CASSLGAGVGSSYEQYF. The genes are TRBV7-6 and TRBJ2-7; D perhaps matches TRBD2 (5 bases). Germline V CDR1 and CDR2: SGHVS, FNYEAQ. V was clipped by 1 base and J by 0 bases, with 16 bases between them. The CDR3 consists of 17 residues.